These T cell receptor beta chains were read from a single sample in a study of blood T cell repertoires in COVID-19. Generated by immunoSEQ multiplex PCR, the TCRdb table keeps only in-frame clones and is missing some. This sample carries 50,000 to 65,000 clones, over 70% of them seen once, and the ten largest clones take around 6.6%. Material for sequencing was peripheral blood. The receptors stem from a human donor in a cohort sampled during active COVID-19. Each CDR3 is given with its conserved first and last residue. The D gene is left open where the match is weak.

d_call v_call cdr3_aa
TRBD1 TRBV18 CASSPNTGQNQPQHF
TRBD1 TRBV27 CASRRQGGSDTQYF
TRBD2 TRBV7-9 CASSSGQTSGNSDTQYF
NA TRBV19 CASSMFGGGTEAFF
TRBD1 TRBV2 CASSADRATEAFF
TRBD1 TRBV5-1 CASSLGPAGGREQPQHF
TRBD1 TRBV5-1 CASSRQGSDTDTQYF
TRBD1 TRBV9 CASTVSPGQGAEQFF
NA TRBV4-2 CASSQDRGFNNEQFF
TRBD1 TRBV5-8 CASSLWTGGSGQPQHF
NA TRBV5-1 CASSSGQRLPTDTQYF
NA TRBV5-1 CASSLNGGTNYGYTF
NA TRBV18 CASSSTVLRTGELFF
TRBD2 TRBV10-3 CAISEGTSGSHEQYF
TRBD1 TRBV7-9 CASSPRTGGGYTF
NA TRBV29-1 CSVDLPRVRNGYTF
NA TRBV7-9 CASSLDREGYTF
NA TRBV5-5 CASSEKGRPYEQYF
NA TRBV24-1 CATEPGTYNEQFF
TRBD1 TRBV9 CASSKTGSILYF
TRBD1 TRBV11-3 CASAQSGTDYNEQFF
TRBD2 TRBV19 CASSSTSGRYNEQFF
NA TRBV5-1 CASSLAFTGGNEQYF
TRBD1 TRBV9 CASSAGTGVYEQYF
TRBD2 TRBV7-8 CASSSRTSGRAQRSTDTQYF
NA TRBV5-1 CASSLWGGAVNTEAFF
NA TRBV3-1/TRBV3-2 CASTRGANYNEQFF
NA TRBV18 CASSPPNTNTEAFF
TRBD2 TRBV7-3 CASSRTSGRMADTQYF
NA TRBV5-1 CASRETGRSTDTQYF
NA TRBV6-5 CASRTGDYEQYF
TRBD2 TRBV3-1/TRBV3-2 CASRGPGGFGIYEQYF
TRBD2 TRBV25-1 CASSEYTAGGSADTQYF
NA TRBV11-3 CASHVHRVTDTQYF
NA TRBV20-1 CSASPLIEQFF
NA TRBV6-1 CASSEGPGFYGYTF
NA TRBV21-1 CASSPQEDRGGSDYGYTF
NA TRBV5-1 CASSSPGLGRETQYF
NA TRBV2 CAIVFSGSYNEQFF
TRBD1 TRBV2 CASRNRGAWDTEAFF